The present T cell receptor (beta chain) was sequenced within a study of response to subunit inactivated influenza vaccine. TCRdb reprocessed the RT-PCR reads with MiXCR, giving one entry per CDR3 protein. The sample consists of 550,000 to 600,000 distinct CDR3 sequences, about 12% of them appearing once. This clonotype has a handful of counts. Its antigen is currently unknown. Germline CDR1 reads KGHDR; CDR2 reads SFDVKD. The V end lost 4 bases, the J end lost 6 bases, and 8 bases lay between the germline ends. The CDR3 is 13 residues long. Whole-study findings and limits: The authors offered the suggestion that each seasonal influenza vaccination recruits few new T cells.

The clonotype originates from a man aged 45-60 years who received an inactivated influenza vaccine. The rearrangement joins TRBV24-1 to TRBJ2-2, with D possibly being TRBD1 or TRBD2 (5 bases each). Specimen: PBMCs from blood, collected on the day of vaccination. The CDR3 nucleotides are TGTGCCACCAGTGAGGGGGTCCCCGGGGAGCTGTTTTTT. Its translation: CATSEGVPGELFF.